These T cell receptor beta chains were read from a single sample in a study of cytomegalovirus exposure and HLA in healthy donors. Clones were read by immunoSEQ multiplex PCR, and TCRdb kept only the in-frame ones, dropping some. Of roughly 240,000 clones listed, approximately 78% are singletons. Sequencing was done on a sample of PBMCs. Receptors were obtained from a boy between 5 and 17 years old in good health and CMV-seronegative. Both conserved end residues are part of each CDR3. D genes are given only for firm matches. Only some rows state a clone size, as once, few, many or a class for expanded clones.

clone_size: NA; j_call: TRBJ2-7; d_call: NA; v_call: TRBV19; cdr3_nt: TGTGCCAGTAGTATAGTGACAGCGAACTCCTACGAGCAGTACTTC; cdr3_aa: CASSIVTANSYEQYF
clone_size: few; j_call: TRBJ1-2; d_call: TRBD1; v_call: TRBV6-5; cdr3_nt: TGTGCCAGCAGAGCCCGACAGGGCACCTATGGCTACACCTTC; cdr3_aa: CASRARQGTYGYTF
clone_size: NA; j_call: TRBJ2-7; d_call: NA; v_call: TRBV5-1; cdr3_nt: TGCGCCAGCAGCCAGGACTCCTACGAGCAGTACTTC; cdr3_aa: CASSQDSYEQYF
clone_size: NA; j_call: TRBJ1-1; d_call: NA; v_call: TRBV19; cdr3_nt: TGTGCCAGTAGTATAGGGGCGGGAGAAGGTGAAGCTTTCTTT; cdr3_aa: CASSIGAGEGEAFF
clone_size: NA; j_call: TRBJ2-2; d_call: NA; v_call: TRBV13; cdr3_nt: TGTGCCAGCAGGTCCGTCACCGGGGAGCTGTTTTTT; cdr3_aa: CASRSVTGELFF
clone_size: NA; j_call: TRBJ2-2; d_call: NA; v_call: TRBV30; cdr3_nt: TGTGCCTGGAGTGTACAACGCGGCTCGAACGGGGAGCTGTTTTTT; cdr3_aa: CAWSVQRGSNGELFF
clone_size: NA; j_call: TRBJ2-3; d_call: TRBD2; v_call: TRBV7-8; cdr3_nt: TGTGCCAGCACCGAGAGGGAGGGTAGTAGCACAGATACGCAGTATTTT; cdr3_aa: CASTEREGSSTDTQYF
clone_size: NA; j_call: TRBJ1-2; d_call: NA; v_call: TRBV6-5; cdr3_nt: TGTGCCAGCAGTTACTCAACTGAGGGCCTCAACTATGGCTACACCTTC; cdr3_aa: CASSYSTEGLNYGYTF
clone_size: NA; j_call: TRBJ2-1; d_call: TRBD2; v_call: TRBV25-1; cdr3_nt: TGTGCCAGCAGTGAAGACGGTCTAGCGGGGGGAAGTGAGCAGTTCTTC; cdr3_aa: CASSEDGLAGGSEQFF
clone_size: NA; j_call: TRBJ1-2; d_call: NA; v_call: TRBV7-3; cdr3_nt: TGTGCCAGCAGCTTAACGGCCGGAGGGGCGCGGGGCTACACCTTC; cdr3_aa: CASSLTAGGARGYTF
clone_size: NA; j_call: TRBJ2-7; d_call: TRBD1; v_call: TRBV10-3; cdr3_nt: TGTGCCATCAGTGAGATGGACAGGGGGGTTTCCCACGAGCAGTACTTC; cdr3_aa: CAISEMDRGVSHEQYF
clone_size: NA; j_call: TRBJ2-7; d_call: NA; v_call: TRBV27; cdr3_nt: TGTGCCAGCAGACAAAACGGGGGTTACGAGCAGTACTTC; cdr3_aa: CASRQNGGYEQYF
clone_size: NA; j_call: TRBJ2-7; d_call: NA; v_call: TRBV7-9; cdr3_nt: TGTGCCAGCAGCTTAGGCGGGGCTGTCGACGAGCAGTACTTC; cdr3_aa: CASSLGGAVDEQYF
clone_size: NA; j_call: TRBJ1-1; d_call: NA; v_call: TRBV7-9; cdr3_nt: TGTGCCAGCAGCGCGCTGGACACTGAAGCTTTCTTT; cdr3_aa: CASSALDTEAFF
clone_size: NA; j_call: TRBJ1-2; d_call: TRBD1; v_call: TRBV30; cdr3_nt: TGTGCCTGGAGTCCGACAGGGGGAAACTATGGCTACACCTTC; cdr3_aa: CAWSPTGGNYGYTF
clone_size: NA; j_call: TRBJ1-1; d_call: TRBD1; v_call: TRBV7-8; cdr3_nt: TGTGCCAGCAGCTTTAGTAGGATTGGACAGGGTGTCACTGAAGCTTTCTTT; cdr3_aa: CASSFSRIGQGVTEAFF
clone_size: NA; j_call: TRBJ2-3; d_call: NA; v_call: TRBV5-1; cdr3_nt: TGCGCCAGCAGCTCCTTGGGCCAACAGGGCAGCACAGATACGCAGTATTTT; cdr3_aa: CASSSLGQQGSTDTQYF
clone_size: NA; j_call: TRBJ2-7; d_call: TRBD2; v_call: TRBV5-1; cdr3_nt: TGCGCCAGCAGCTTACCCAGCGGGGGGACCTACGAGCAGTACTTC; cdr3_aa: CASSLPSGGTYEQYF
clone_size: NA; j_call: TRBJ2-7; d_call: TRBD2; v_call: TRBV5-1; cdr3_nt: TGCGCCAGCAGCGGAACCCAAGCGGGAAGATACGAGCAGTACTTC; cdr3_aa: CASSGTQAGRYEQYF
clone_size: NA; j_call: TRBJ1-1; d_call: NA; v_call: TRBV21-1; cdr3_nt: TGTGCCAGCAGCAAAGCCTACCTCCGCGAGTCGGGGGTTAACACTGAAGCTTTCTTT; cdr3_aa: CASSKAYLRESGVNTEAFF
clone_size: few; j_call: TRBJ2-3; d_call: TRBD2; v_call: TRBV11-2; cdr3_nt: TGTGCCAGCAGCCCGGGACTAGCCCACACAGATACGCAGTATTTT; cdr3_aa: CASSPGLAHTDTQYF
clone_size: NA; j_call: TRBJ2-3; d_call: NA; v_call: TRBV29-1; cdr3_nt: TGCAGCGTTCGAACAGGCGTTCTCACAGATACGCAGTATTTT; cdr3_aa: CSVRTGVLTDTQYF
clone_size: NA; j_call: TRBJ2-7; d_call: NA; v_call: TRBV2; cdr3_nt: TGTGCCAGCAGTGATTTGCGGCTCTCGGAACTTGGGCAGTACTTC; cdr3_aa: CASSDLRLSELGQYF
clone_size: NA; j_call: TRBJ2-3; d_call: TRBD2; v_call: TRBV2; cdr3_nt: TGTGCCAGCAGACTAGGGGGACTAGCGGGGATGGGGTATTTT; cdr3_aa: CASRLGGLAGMGYF
clone_size: NA; j_call: TRBJ2-1; d_call: TRBD2; v_call: TRBV4-2; cdr3_nt: TGTGCCAGCAGCCGAGAGACTAGCGGAGAATACAATGAGCAGTTCTTC; cdr3_aa: CASSRETSGEYNEQFF
clone_size: NA; j_call: TRBJ2-1; d_call: TRBD2; v_call: TRBV11-3; cdr3_nt: TGTGCCAGCAGCTTCAGCGGGAGCCCTAGGGGTAACAATGAGCAGTTCTTC; cdr3_aa: CASSFSGSPRGNNEQFF
clone_size: few; j_call: TRBJ1-1; d_call: NA; v_call: TRBV7-4; cdr3_nt: TGTGCCAGCAGCCCCCGCGGGGTGATGAACACTGAAGCTTTCTTT; cdr3_aa: CASSPRGVMNTEAFF
clone_size: NA; j_call: TRBJ1-1; d_call: NA; v_call: TRBV6-6; cdr3_nt: TGTGCCAGCAGTTCGGGGGGGATCACTGAAGCTTTCTTT; cdr3_aa: CASSSGGITEAFF
clone_size: NA; j_call: TRBJ1-5; d_call: NA; v_call: TRBV30; cdr3_nt: TGTGCCTGGAATCAGGGGTGGCAGCCCCAGCATTTT; cdr3_aa: CAWNQGWQPQHF
clone_size: NA; j_call: TRBJ1-2; d_call: NA; v_call: TRBV6-4; cdr3_nt: TGTGCCAGCAGTTATACAGGGTTCTCTGGCTACACCTTC; cdr3_aa: CASSYTGFSGYTF
clone_size: NA; j_call: TRBJ1-1; d_call: NA; v_call: TRBV10-3; cdr3_nt: TGTGCCATCAGTGCGGAGGGCATGAACACTGAAGCTTTCTTT; cdr3_aa: CAISAEGMNTEAFF
clone_size: NA; j_call: TRBJ1-2; d_call: TRBD1; v_call: TRBV25-1; cdr3_nt: TGTGCCAGCAGTGACGACAGGGGCAATGGCTACACCTTC; cdr3_aa: CASSDDRGNGYTF
clone_size: few; j_call: TRBJ2-7; d_call: NA; v_call: TRBV6-1; cdr3_nt: TGTGCCAGCAAACTTCTCTCACCCATCTACGAGCAGTACTTC; cdr3_aa: CASKLLSPIYEQYF
clone_size: NA; j_call: TRBJ2-7; d_call: TRBD2; v_call: TRBV5-1; cdr3_nt: TGCGCCAGCAGCTTGGCCGGAGGACTAGGACTCATGTACTTC; cdr3_aa: CASSLAGGLGLMYF
clone_size: NA; j_call: TRBJ2-7; d_call: TRBD2; v_call: TRBV30; cdr3_nt: TGTGCCTGGAGTGTAGGTAGCGGGAGAACCGAGCAGTACTTC; cdr3_aa: CAWSVGSGRTEQYF
clone_size: once; j_call: TRBJ1-4; d_call: NA; v_call: TRBV14; cdr3_nt: TGTGCCAGCAGCCATTTCGACGGGGAAAAACTGTTTTTT; cdr3_aa: CASSHFDGEKLFF
clone_size: NA; j_call: TRBJ1-2; d_call: NA; v_call: TRBV25-1; cdr3_nt: TGTGCCAGCAGTGAATTCGGACAAATCTATGGCTACACCTTC; cdr3_aa: CASSEFGQIYGYTF
clone_size: NA; j_call: TRBJ2-3; d_call: TRBD1; v_call: TRBV7-2; cdr3_nt: TGTGCCAGCAGCCTACAGACAGGGCCCACAGATACGCAGTATTTT; cdr3_aa: CASSLQTGPTDTQYF
clone_size: NA; j_call: TRBJ2-7; d_call: TRBD2; v_call: TRBV11-3; cdr3_nt: TGTGCCAGCCATTCCGGGACTAGCGGGAGCGTCCCCTACGAGCAGTACTTC; cdr3_aa: CASHSGTSGSVPYEQYF
clone_size: NA; j_call: TRBJ2-3; d_call: NA; v_call: TRBV11-3; cdr3_nt: TGTGCCAGCAGCTTCGCGCCCGGAGGCACAGATACGCAGTATTTT; cdr3_aa: CASSFAPGGTDTQYF
clone_size: NA; j_call: TRBJ2-3; d_call: NA; v_call: TRBV9; cdr3_nt: TGTGCCAGCAGTGACGCGGTAGGATCGCAGTATTTT; cdr3_aa: CASSDAVGSQYF
clone_size: NA; j_call: TRBJ2-1; d_call: TRBD1; v_call: TRBV30; cdr3_nt: TGTGCCTGGAGTGGCCCCGAGGGACAGACCAACAATGAGCAGTTCTTC; cdr3_aa: CAWSGPEGQTNNEQFF
clone_size: few; j_call: TRBJ2-5; d_call: TRBD1; v_call: TRBV5-1; cdr3_nt: TGCGCCAGCAGCTTGCCGGGGACCGGGACAGGGTGGTACCAAGAGACCCAGTACTTC; cdr3_aa: CASSLPGTGTGWYQETQYF
clone_size: NA; j_call: TRBJ1-4; d_call: NA; v_call: TRBV5-4; cdr3_nt: TGTGCCAGCAGCGCCCGGGGGGGGGAAAAACTGTTTTTT; cdr3_aa: CASSARGGEKLFF